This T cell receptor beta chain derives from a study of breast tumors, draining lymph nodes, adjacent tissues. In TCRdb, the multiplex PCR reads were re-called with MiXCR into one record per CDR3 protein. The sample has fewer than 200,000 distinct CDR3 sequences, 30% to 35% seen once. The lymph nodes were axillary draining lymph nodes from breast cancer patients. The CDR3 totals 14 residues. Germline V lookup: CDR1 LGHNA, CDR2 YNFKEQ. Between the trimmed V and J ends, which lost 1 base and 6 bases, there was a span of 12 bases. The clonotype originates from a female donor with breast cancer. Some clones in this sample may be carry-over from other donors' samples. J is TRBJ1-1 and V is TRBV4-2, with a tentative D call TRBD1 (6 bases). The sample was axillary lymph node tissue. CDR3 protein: CASSQGQDAPEAFF. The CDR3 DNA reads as TGTGCCAGCAGCCAAGGACAGGATGCCCCTGAAGCTTTCTTT.